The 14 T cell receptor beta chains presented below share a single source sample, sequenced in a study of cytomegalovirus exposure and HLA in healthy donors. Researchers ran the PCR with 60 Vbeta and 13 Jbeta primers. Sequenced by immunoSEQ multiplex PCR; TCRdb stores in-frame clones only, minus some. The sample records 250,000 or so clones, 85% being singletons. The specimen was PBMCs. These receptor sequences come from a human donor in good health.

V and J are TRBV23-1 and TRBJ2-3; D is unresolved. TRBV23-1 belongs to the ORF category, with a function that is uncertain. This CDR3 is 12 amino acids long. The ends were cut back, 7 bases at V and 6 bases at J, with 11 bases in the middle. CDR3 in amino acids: CASNLNMDTQYF. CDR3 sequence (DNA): TGCGCCAGCAATCTAAATATGGATACGCAGTATTTT.

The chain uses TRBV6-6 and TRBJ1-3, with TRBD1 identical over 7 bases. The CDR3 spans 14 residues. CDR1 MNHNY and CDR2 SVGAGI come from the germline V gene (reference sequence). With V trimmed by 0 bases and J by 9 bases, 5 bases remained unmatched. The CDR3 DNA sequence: TGTGCCAGCAGTTACTCGGGACAGCGGCGCACCATATATTTT. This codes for CASSYSGQRRTIYF.

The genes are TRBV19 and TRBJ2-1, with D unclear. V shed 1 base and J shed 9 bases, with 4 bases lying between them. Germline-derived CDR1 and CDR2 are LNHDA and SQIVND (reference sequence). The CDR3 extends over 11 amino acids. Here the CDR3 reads CASSIGSEQFF. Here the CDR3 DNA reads TGTGCCAGTAGTATAGGGAGTGAGCAGTTCTTC.

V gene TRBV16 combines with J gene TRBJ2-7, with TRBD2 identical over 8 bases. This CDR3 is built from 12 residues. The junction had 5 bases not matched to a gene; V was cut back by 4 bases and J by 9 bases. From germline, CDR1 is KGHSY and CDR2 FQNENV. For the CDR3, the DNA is TGTGCCAGCAGCCTTGAGCGGGAGCGGCAGTACTTC. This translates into CASSLERERQYF.

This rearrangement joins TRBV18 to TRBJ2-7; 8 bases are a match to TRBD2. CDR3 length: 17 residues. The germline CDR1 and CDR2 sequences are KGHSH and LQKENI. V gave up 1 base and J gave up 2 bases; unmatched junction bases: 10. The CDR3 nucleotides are TGTGCCAGCTCACCACGGTTCGGTGAGGGACTAGCCTACGAGCAGTACTTC. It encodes CASSPRFGEGLAYEQYF.

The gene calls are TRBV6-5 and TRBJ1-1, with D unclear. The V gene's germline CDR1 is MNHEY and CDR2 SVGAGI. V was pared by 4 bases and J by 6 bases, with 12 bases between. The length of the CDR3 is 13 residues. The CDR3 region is CASSLAATSEAFF. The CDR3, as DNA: TGTGCCAGCAGTTTGGCGGCCACATCTGAAGCTTTCTTT.

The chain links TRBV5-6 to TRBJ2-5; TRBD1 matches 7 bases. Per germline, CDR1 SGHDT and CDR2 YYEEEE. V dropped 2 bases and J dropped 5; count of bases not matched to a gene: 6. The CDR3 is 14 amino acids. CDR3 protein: CASSFPTGEETQYF. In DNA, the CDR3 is TGTGCCAGCAGCTTCCCAACAGGGGAGGAGACCCAGTACTTC.

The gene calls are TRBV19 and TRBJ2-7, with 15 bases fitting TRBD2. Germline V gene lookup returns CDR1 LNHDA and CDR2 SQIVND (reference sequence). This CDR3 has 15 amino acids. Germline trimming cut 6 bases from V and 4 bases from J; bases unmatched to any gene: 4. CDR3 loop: CASSPGTSGRYEQYF. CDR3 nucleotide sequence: TGTGCCAGTAGCCCGGGGACTAGCGGGAGGTACGAGCAGTACTTC.

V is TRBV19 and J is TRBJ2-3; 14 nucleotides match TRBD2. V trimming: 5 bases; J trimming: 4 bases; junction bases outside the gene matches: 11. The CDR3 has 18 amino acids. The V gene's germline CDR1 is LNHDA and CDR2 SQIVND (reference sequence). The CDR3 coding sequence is TGTGCCAGTAGTTATCCAGCCGGGACTAGCGGGAGCCCAGATACGCAGTATTTT. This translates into CASSYPAGTSGSPDTQYF. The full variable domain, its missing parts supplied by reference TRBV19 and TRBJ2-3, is DGGITQSPKYLFRKEGQNVTLSCEQNLNHDAMYWYRQDPGQGLRLIYYSQIVNDFQKGDIAEGYSVSREKKESFPLTVTSAQKNPTAFYLCASSYPAGTSGSPDTQYFGPGTRLTVL.

In DNA, the CDR3 is TGCACCAGCAGTAGGACAGGGGAGGTAGTAGGTGGAAAACTGTTTTTT. It is translated as CTSSRTGEVVGGKLFF. The gene calls are TRBV1 and TRBJ1-4; TRBD1 was called by the table and not checked on the DNA. TRBV1 is termed a pseudogene. The CDR3 sequence is 16 residues long.

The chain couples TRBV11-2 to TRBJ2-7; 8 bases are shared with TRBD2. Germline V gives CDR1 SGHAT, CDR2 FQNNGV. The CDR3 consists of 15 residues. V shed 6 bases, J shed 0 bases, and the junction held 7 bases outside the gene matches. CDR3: CASRTLAGLSYEQYF. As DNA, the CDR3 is TGTGCCAGCAGGACTCTAGCGGGCCTCTCCTACGAGCAGTACTTC.

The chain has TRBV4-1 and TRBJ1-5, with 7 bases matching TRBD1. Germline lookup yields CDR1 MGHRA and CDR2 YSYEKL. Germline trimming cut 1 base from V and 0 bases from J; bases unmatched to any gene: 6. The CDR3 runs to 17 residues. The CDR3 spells CASSQAGGQTSNQPQHF. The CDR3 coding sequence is TGCGCCAGCAGCCAAGCCGGGGGACAGACTAGCAATCAGCCCCAGCATTTT.

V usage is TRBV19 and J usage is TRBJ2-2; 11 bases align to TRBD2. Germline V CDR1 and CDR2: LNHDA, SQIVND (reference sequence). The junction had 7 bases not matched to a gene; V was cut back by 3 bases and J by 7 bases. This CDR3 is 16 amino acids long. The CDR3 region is CASSILVAGGFGELFF. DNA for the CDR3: TGTGCCAGTAGTATCTTGGTAGCGGGAGGGTTCGGGGAGCTGTTTTTT.

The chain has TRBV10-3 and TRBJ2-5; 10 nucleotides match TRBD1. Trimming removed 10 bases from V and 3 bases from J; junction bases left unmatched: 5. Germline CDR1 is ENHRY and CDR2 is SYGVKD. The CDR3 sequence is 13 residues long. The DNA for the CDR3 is TGTGCCACTATGACAGGGGGCGAAGAGACCCAGTACTTC. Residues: CATMTGGEETQYF.